This T cell receptor (beta chain) comes out of a study of blood T cell repertoires in COVID-19. Turning to the study itself: From the United States, Italy and Spain came samples of acute and convalescent COVID-19. PBMCs, B-cell-depleted T cells, or T cells provided the cDNA or gDNA that made up the material.

In the original workflow: How many nucleated cells were present was estimated from reference gene primer amplification. TCRdb keeps only in-frame clones here, not all; method: immunoSEQ multiplex PCR. V, J and clone size reflect that table, while D and trimming were determined from the DNA. This sample carries about 130,000 clones, about four fifths of them seen once, and the ten largest clones take roughly 5.1%. This CDR3 contains 14 residues. V trimming: 6 bases; J trimming: 5 bases; junction bases outside the gene matches: 10. CDR1 and CDR2 (germline): MNHEY, SMNVEV (reference sequence). This clonotype was sampled from an older woman with COVID-19, enrolled during active disease. The rearrangement uses TRBV27 and TRBJ2-7; 7 bases line up with TRBD2. Sequenced input: peripheral blood. The CDR3: CASSLAAGVHEQYF. CDR3 DNA sequence: TGTGCCAGCAGCCTAGCGGCGGGGGTCCACGAGCAGTACTTC.